This paragraph covers one T cell receptor beta chain sequence. The antigen remains unidentified. This sample is drawn from a study of monozygotic twins with inflammatory bowel disease. Findings and limits, study-wide: Diversity of TCRbeta measured by inverse Simpson was lower in IBD patients than in healthy co-twins. For IBD patients, clonotypes shared with others were fewer than for healthy twins, especially with disease activity.

Donors gave over 2 ml of blood apiece. From the 5' RACE reads, TCRdb lists one entry per CDR3 protein and no DNA. Its table lists more than 95,000 distinct CDR3 sequences. CDR3 length: 11 residues. Germline-derived CDR1 and CDR2 are LNHDA and SQIVND (reference sequence). The source of this sequence is a human donor with ulcerative colitis or Crohn's disease, or a healthy co-twin of an affected twin (not recorded which). Sequenced: blood. The chain links TRBV19 to TRBJ2-2. CDR3 region: CAIGPIGELFF.